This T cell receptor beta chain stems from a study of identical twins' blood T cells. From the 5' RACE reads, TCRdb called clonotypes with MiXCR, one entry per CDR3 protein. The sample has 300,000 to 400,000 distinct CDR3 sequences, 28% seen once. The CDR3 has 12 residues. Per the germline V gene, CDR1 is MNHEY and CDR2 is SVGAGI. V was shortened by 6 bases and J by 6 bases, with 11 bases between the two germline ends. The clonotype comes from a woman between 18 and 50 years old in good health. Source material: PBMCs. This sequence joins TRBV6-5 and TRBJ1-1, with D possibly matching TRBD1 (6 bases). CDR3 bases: TGTGCCAGCAGCCACAGGGACTCTGAAGCTTTCTTT. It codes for CASSHRDSEAFF.